This TCR beta chain was captured in a study of post-analysis software for immune sequencing data (dated by TCRdb to the mid-2010s). Regarding the research as a whole: Disease courses on record covered relapsing-remitting, secondary progressive and progressive-relapsing multiple sclerosis, though some patients had no subtype annotation. The patient repertoires were set against under 12 previously published healthy control repertoires from donors whose ages ranged from about 6 to 25 years. A subset of samples was prepared in parallel using single-end sample barcoding, then pooled and co-amplified after Illumina adapter ligation.

Library creation used PCR. Sequencing was performed on an Illumina HiSeq 2500. Unique molecular identifiers were incorporated into TCR beta cDNA libraries to reduce PCR and sequencing biases. Roughly 0.5 million cDNA molecules were obtained per 1 to 10 million input T cells, so each molecule approximated one T cell. The patient libraries were prepared and sequenced with the same protocol used for the earlier healthy control dataset. Samples belonging to the same batch were prepared together, multiplexed and sequenced on a shared HiSeq lane. As for the authors' bioinformatics: Raw barcoded reads were processed with MIGEC, discarding single-read molecular identifier groups before consensus assembly and CDR3 extraction. VDJtools was used for post-analysis of the clonotype tables, and diversity was normalized by down-sampling every dataset to the size of the smallest sample. Repertoire overlap clustering matched CDR3 amino acid but not nucleotide sequences to correct batch-related cross-sample contamination. TCRdb reprocessing: public reads trimmed at Q25 with fastp, clones called with MiXCR, in-frame beta chains kept. Records with the same CDR3 protein are collapsed into one entry carrying the most frequent genes and DNA. The V and J calls come from TCRdb's annotation, not from the publication. This sample is represented by approximately 660,000 distinct CDR3 sequences; approximately 60% of them were singletons. Of the sample, around 11% is held by the ten largest clones.

Concerning this clonotype itself: What antigen it recognizes has not been identified. It has no much larger one-base neighbor in the sample; base qualities were not kept.

The CDR3 sequence holds 14 residues, the cysteine and phenylalanine included. Only the CDR3 part of the read is kept: 42 bases, read in frame from the first base. V and J are trimmed by 3 bases and 5 bases, and the gene matches miss 5 bases of the junction. The CDR1 and CDR2 encoded by the germline V gene are KGHSH and LQKENI. Broad study findings and their caveats: The control group was slightly older than the multiple sclerosis patient group. Four or five TRBV segments, including TRBV5-6, TRBV5-1 and TRBV20-1, were significantly more frequent in patients than controls. Direct clustering with F measure showed strong co-clustering of samples prepared in the same batch, prompting a batch-effect correction. Normalized Chao1 diversity was significantly lower in multiple sclerosis patients than controls, suggesting substantial peripheral T-cell clonal expansion.

To demonstrate the VDJtools post-analysis software, TCR beta repertoires were profiled from the peripheral blood of 13 young patients with multiple sclerosis. Multiple sclerosis patients were children and adolescents aged about 6 to 15 years. Source material: blood. This sequence originates from a girl aged 2-9 years with multiple sclerosis. Rearrangement joined TRBV18 to TRBJ2-7, with 9 central nucleotides matching TRBD1. The CDR3 amino acid sequence is: CASSPPTGGHEQYF. Here is the DNA: TGTGCCAGCTCACCCCCGACAGGGGGGCACGAGCAGTACTTC.